A selection of T cell receptor beta chains follows, all from one sample in a study of cytomegalovirus exposure and HLA in healthy donors. Repertoires were generated with immunoSEQ multiplex PCR, while TCRdb's copy carries only in-frame clones and drops some. The table records roughly 110,000 clones, less than 80% of them present only once. The sequenced material came from PBMCs. Every receptor here comes from a woman aged 40 to 55 in good health and CMV-seropositive. Both conserved end residues are part of each CDR3. D genes are given only for firm matches. Not all rows give a size; the values are once, few, many and, for expanded clones, a class.

V gene	J gene	clone size	D gene	CDR3 DNA	CDR3 protein
TRBV7-9	TRBJ1-5	-	-	TGTGCCAGCAGCTTAGGGGACACTGCCAATCAGCCCCAGCATTTT	CASSLGDTANQPQHF
TRBV10-3	TRBJ1-6	-	-	TGTGCCGCAGGGGCCCCACAGGATTCACCCCTCCACTTT	CAAGAPQDSPLHF
TRBV5-6	TRBJ2-5	-	TRBD1	TGTGCCAGCAGCGCCCGGGACAGCTACGTGGAGACCCAGTACTTC	CASSARDSYVETQYF
TRBV9	TRBJ2-1	few	TRBD2	TGTGCCAGCAGCGGACTAGCGGGGTACAATGAGCAGTTCTTC	CASSGLAGYNEQFF
TRBV5-1	TRBJ2-1	-	TRBD1	TGCGCCAGCAGTAGGCAGGGGGCGCTCAGCTCCTACAATGAGCAGTTCTTC	CASSRQGALSSYNEQFF
TRBV19	TRBJ1-1	few	-	TGTGCCAGTAGTATCCAACATAACATGAACACTGAAGCTTTCTTT	CASSIQHNMNTEAFF
TRBV6-6	TRBJ2-7	-	-	TGTGCCAGCAGGACCGGGACTGGGGCCTACGAGCAGTACTTC	CASRTGTGAYEQYF
TRBV7-8	TRBJ1-6	-	-	TGTGCCAGCAGCTTACGAGAGATTAATTCACCCCTCCACTTT	CASSLREINSPLHF
TRBV9	TRBJ1-1	-	TRBD1	TGTGCCAGCAGCCCACGGACAGGGGACCCTGAAGCTTTCTTT	CASSPRTGDPEAFF
TRBV7-9	TRBJ2-7	-	-	TGTGCCAGCAGCACTACCAGGGGTCATCAGTACTTC	CASSTTRGHQYF
TRBV14	TRBJ1-1	-	-	TGTGCCAGCAGCCAGGGGAGGACTGAAGCTTTCTTT	CASSQGRTEAFF
TRBV5-6	TRBJ2-1	-	TRBD1	TGTGCCAGCAGCTTGGACACCGGGACAGGACACTACAATGAACAGTTCTTC	CASSLDTGTGHYNEQFF
TRBV19	TRBJ1-2	few	-	TGTGCCAGTAGTATAGGGCAGCGGCCCCTGAGGGGCTACACCTTC	CASSIGQRPLRGYTF
TRBV28	TRBJ2-7	-	-	TGTGCCAGCAGCCTCAACAGGGACGAGCAGTACTTC	CASSLNRDEQYF